One sample yielded the 26 T cell receptor beta chains listed below, sequenced in a study of T cell responses to AZD1222 COVID-19 vaccine. Here immunoSEQ multiplex PCR was the method, and the copy in TCRdb shows in-frame clones only, minus some. This sample has more than 150,000 clones, with around 93% found just once. The specimen was peripheral blood, collected on day 0 of AZD1222 vaccination. Every receptor here comes from an adult in good health.

The chain has TRBV5-8 and TRBJ1-5; a weak D match, TRBD1 (6 bases). The CDR3 has 13 residues. Germline-derived CDR1 and CDR2 are SGHTS and YDEGEE. Trimming stripped 5 bases from V and 7 bases from J, with 13 bases between. The CDR3 spells CASRSRGRQPQHF. The CDR3, as DNA: TGTGCCAGCAGGTCTCGGGGGCGGCAGCCCCAGCATTTT.

The gene calls are TRBV6-5 and TRBJ2-1, with TRBD2 identical over 12 bases. With V trimmed by 8 bases and J by 5 bases, 1 base remained unmatched. CDR1 is MNHEY, CDR2 SVGAGI, per germline. CDR3 size: 13 residues. CDR3 nucleotides: TGTGCCAGCCCTAGCGGGAGGGACAATGAGCAGTTCTTC. This gives the protein CASPSGRDNEQFF.

This clone has a single count. This sequence joins TRBV14 and TRBJ2-5; D possibly corresponds to TRBD1 (5 bases). The V gene's germline CDR1 is SGHDN and CDR2 FVKESK. The CDR3 consists of 13 residues. V dropped 6 bases and J dropped 6 bases, with 14 bases sitting between them. This CDR3 is CASRPTGLQTQYF. The CDR3 region has the DNA TGTGCCAGCAGACCTACAGGTTTGCAGACCCAGTACTTC.

CDR3: CASSIGETQYF. CDR3 coding DNA: TGTGCCAGCAGCATCGGGGAGACCCAGTACTTC. This chain joins TRBV7-2 and TRBJ2-5; D gene uncertain. The germline V gene has CDR1 SGHTA and CDR2 FQGNSA. V gave up 5 bases and J gave up 5 bases, with 6 bases separating them. The CDR3 is made up of 11 amino acids. The full variable domain, its missing parts supplied by reference TRBV7-2 and TRBJ2-5, is GAGVSQSPSNKVTEKGKDVELRCDPISGHTALYWYRQSLGQGLEFLIYFQGNSAPDKSGLPSDRFSAERTGGSVSTLTIQRTQQEDSAVYLCASSIGETQYFGPGTRLLVL.

The J gene is TRBJ2-1, the V gene TRBV10-2; TRBD2 agrees at 11 bases. Germline CDR1 WSHSY, CDR2 SAAADI. The CDR3 consists of 16 residues. The J segment lost 4 bases and the V segment lost 6 bases, leaving 8 bases of the junction unmatched. The CDR3 here is CASSKTRTSGYNEQFF. CDR3 coding DNA: TGCGCCAGCAGCAAGACCCGGACTAGCGGGTACAATGAGCAGTTCTTC.

The chain has TRBV7-3 and TRBJ2-3; 7 bases agree with TRBD2. CDR3 length: 15 amino acids. CDR1 and CDR2 (germline): SGHTA, FQGTGA. Trimming cost V 1 base and J 1 base; bases outside gene matches: 2. The CDR3 DNA sequence: TGTGCCAGCAGCTTAATGGCGGGGGGCACAGATACGCAGTATTTT. Protein: CASSLMAGGTDTQYF.

The chain combines TRBV5-1 with TRBJ2-1; TRBD2 might be the D (6 bases). This CDR3 contains 14 residues. CDR1 is SGHRS, CDR2 YFSETQ, per germline. V lost 0 bases and J lost 5, with 9 bases in between. The CDR3: CASSLGLVHNEQFF. The CDR3 nucleotides read TGCGCCAGCAGCTTGGGACTAGTTCACAATGAGCAGTTCTTC.

There are a few counts of this clone. The J gene is TRBJ2-7, the V gene TRBV6-2 or TRBV6-3; the match to TRBD2 covers 15 bases. Trimming cost V 5 bases and J 4 bases; bases outside gene matches: 3. This CDR3 spans 15 amino acids. Germline V lookup: CDR1 MNHEY, CDR2 SVGEGT. This CDR3 is CASSTGLAGGYEQYF. The CDR3 nucleotides are TGTGCCAGCAGTACCGGACTAGCGGGAGGGTACGAGCAGTACTTC.

The rearrangement uses TRBV19 and TRBJ2-3; 9 nucleotides match TRBD2. Germline trimming cut 3 bases from V and 2 bases from J; bases unmatched to any gene: 6. Germline CDR1 LNHDA, CDR2 SQIVND (reference sequence). The length of the CDR3 is 16 residues. This CDR3 reads CASSILTSGDTDTQYF. CDR3 bases: TGTGCCAGTAGTATTTTGACTAGCGGAGACACAGATACGCAGTATTTT.

V gene TRBV3-1 (or the pseudogene TRBV3-2) combines with J gene TRBJ2-5; 8 nucleotides line up with TRBD2. The junction had 4 bases not matched to a gene; V was cut back by 0 bases and J by 4 bases. The CDR3 sequence is 15 residues long. Germline V CDR1 and CDR2: LGHDT, YNNKEL (reference sequence). CDR3 in DNA: TGTGCCAGCAGCCAAGATGGGCTAGCGGGAGAGACCCAGTACTTC. Encoded protein: CASSQDGLAGETQYF.

The chain uses TRBV28 and TRBJ2-7; TRBD2 agrees at 8 bases. After removal of 3 bases from V and 0 bases from J, the junction contained 4 bases not matched to a gene. Germline V gene data show CDR1 as MDHEN and CDR2 as SYDVKM. This CDR3 spans 15 amino acids. In DNA form, the CDR3 reads TGTGCCAGCAGTTTGGGCGGGGGGAGCTCCTACGAGCAGTACTTC. Translating it yields CASSLGGGSSYEQYF. Using reference TRBV28 and TRBJ2-7 for the parts outside the CDR3, the full variable domain is DVKVTQSSRYLVKRTGEKVFLECVQDMDHENMFWYRQDPGLGLRLIYFSYDVKMKEKGDIPEGYSVSREKKERFSLILESASTNQTSMYLCASSLGGGSSYEQYFGPGTRLTVT.

The chain couples TRBV19 to TRBJ2-7; a possible D gene is TRBD1 (5 bases). Trimming took off 4 bases at V and 5 bases at J, with 12 bases between the two ends. There are 13 residues in the CDR3. Per germline, CDR1 LNHDA and CDR2 SQIVND (reference sequence). The CDR3 DNA reads TGTGCCAGTAGTAGCACAGGTTCCGACGAGCAGTACTTC. This sequence encodes CASSSTGSDEQYF. Based on the CDR3 plus reference TRBV19 and TRBJ2-7, the full variable domain is DGGITQSPKYLFRKEGQNVTLSCEQNLNHDAMYWYRQDPGQGLRLIYYSQIVNDFQKGDIAEGYSVSREKKESFPLTVTSAQKNPTAFYLCASSSTGSDEQYFGPGTRLTVT.

J is TRBJ2-7 and V is TRBV9; D is ambiguous. V shed 0 bases and J shed 2 bases, with 12 bases lying between them. This CDR3 is 15 amino acids long. Germline V gene data show CDR1 as SGDLS and CDR2 as YYNGEE. The DNA of the CDR3 is TGTGCCAGCAGCGTAGGAGGTTTCGACACCTACGAGCAGTACTTC. Translated, it gives CASSVGGFDTYEQYF.

This chain connects TRBV19 to TRBJ1-5; a weak D match, TRBD1 (5 bases). Germline V gene data show CDR1 as LNHDA and CDR2 as SQIVND (reference sequence). V was shortened by 8 bases and J by 0 bases, with 11 bases between the two germline ends. The CDR3 extends over 14 amino acids. The CDR3 protein is CASGGSGSNQPQHF. DNA for the CDR3: TGTGCCAGTGGGGGGTCGGGTAGCAATCAGCCCCAGCATTTT.

The gene calls are TRBV29-1 and TRBJ1-1; maybe TRBD1 (6 bases). CDR3 length: 14 amino acids. Trimming took off 4 bases at V and 3 bases at J, with 15 bases between the two ends. Germline V gene sequence: CDR1 SQVTM, CDR2 ANQGSEA. The CDR3 protein is CSVGLLTGDTEAFF. CDR3 coding DNA: TGCAGCGTTGGCCTTTTGACAGGAGACACTGAAGCTTTCTTT.

This chain links TRBV7-9 with TRBJ1-2; D is unclear. Germline V gene lookup returns CDR1 SEHNR and CDR2 FQNEAQ (reference sequence). The CDR3 is made up of 14 amino acids. V was cut by 1 base and J by 2 bases, with 8 bases left in between. The CDR3, as DNA: TGTGCCAGCAGCTTAGAGAGCCAAAACTATGGCTACACCTTC. This sequence encodes CASSLESQNYGYTF.

V and J are TRBV7-2 and TRBJ2-7, with TRBD2 matching over 7 bases. V gave up 4 bases and J gave up 3 bases; unmatched junction bases: 6. CDR1 is SGHTA and CDR2 is FQGNSA in the germline V gene. The CDR3 has 14 amino acids. The CDR3 spells CASSSGPSGYEQYF. In DNA, the CDR3 is TGTGCCAGCAGCTCCGGGCCTAGCGGCTACGAGCAGTACTTC.

The chain couples TRBV14 to TRBJ2-3; 10 positions agree with TRBD2. The CDR3 loop spans 16 amino acids. The germline CDR1 and CDR2 sequences are SGHDN and FVKESK. J was trimmed by 4 bases and V by 3 bases; bases with no gene match: 7. CDR3 region: CASSQLAGAGPDTQYF. Here the CDR3 DNA reads TGTGCCAGCAGCCAGCTAGCGGGAGCGGGACCAGATACGCAGTATTTT.

The CDR3 DNA follows: TGTGCCAGCAGTTTTGAGACTAGCGGCTACAATGAGCAGTTCTTC. This codes for CASSFETSGYNEQFF. This rearrangement joins TRBV28 to TRBJ2-1; 9 nucleotides agree with TRBD2. The CDR3 has 15 amino acids. Germline V gene lookup returns CDR1 MDHEN and CDR2 SYDVKM. Germline trimming cut 3 bases from V and 3 bases from J; bases unmatched to any gene: 3.

The chain combines TRBV28 with TRBJ1-5; 7 nucleotides agree with TRBD1. The V gene's germline CDR1 is MDHEN and CDR2 SYDVKM. Trimming took 5 bases from V and 4 from J; bases not matched to a gene: 11. This CDR3 is 16 amino acids long. CDR3 in DNA: TGTGCCAGCAGTATCTACGGGACAGAGGGGAATCAGCCCCAGCATTTT. Its translation: CASSIYGTEGNQPQHF. The full variable domain, rest sourced from reference TRBV28 and TRBJ1-5, is DVKVTQSSRYLVKRTGEKVFLECVQDMDHENMFWYRQDPGLGLRLIYFSYDVKMKEKGDIPEGYSVSREKKERFSLILESASTNQTSMYLCASSIYGTEGNQPQHFGDGTRLSIL.

The rearrangement links TRBV6-1 to TRBJ1-6; 10 nucleotides agree with TRBD1. The germline V gene has CDR1 MNHNS and CDR2 SASEGT. The J segment lost 4 bases and the V segment lost 4 bases, leaving 7 bases of the junction unmatched. The CDR3 length is 17 residues. CDR3 sequence (DNA): TGTGCCAGCAGTGGCATGACAGGGGGCAGTTATAATTCACCCCTCCACTTT. It yields the protein CASSGMTGGSYNSPLHF.

The rearrangement uses TRBV6-4 and TRBJ2-1; D may match TRBD1 or TRBD2 (5 bases each). Trimming took 6 bases from V and 3 from J, leaving 9 bases between them. Germline CDR1 reads MRHNA; CDR2 reads SNTAGT. The CDR3 is 13 residues long. CDR3 amino acids: CASRGTGYNEQFF. For the CDR3, the DNA is TGTGCCAGCAGGGGGACGGGCTACAATGAGCAGTTCTTC.

CDR3: CASSVGIRETQYF. The DNA for the CDR3 is TGTGCCAGCAGCGTAGGTATTCGCGAGACCCAGTACTTC. This chain links TRBV11-2 with TRBJ2-5; D is ambiguous. V dropped 5 bases and J dropped 5 bases, with 12 bases sitting between them. CDR3 size: 13 residues. The V gene's germline CDR1 is SGHAT and CDR2 FQNNGV.

The CDR3 nucleotides are TGTGCCAGCAGCTTAGGGACTAGCGGCACAGATACGCAGTATTTT. This translates into CASSLGTSGTDTQYF. V is TRBV7-6 and J is TRBJ2-3, with 9 bases lining up with TRBD2. The ends lost 1 base at V and 1 base at J; junction bases unmatched: 0. The germline CDR1 and CDR2 sequences are SGHVS and FNYEAQ. The CDR3 has 15 amino acids.

The chain links TRBV7-2 to TRBJ2-7, with 10 bases matching TRBD1. The junction had 4 bases not matched to a gene; V was cut back by 3 bases and J by 5 bases. The V gene's germline CDR1 is SGHTA and CDR2 FQGNSA. This CDR3 contains 14 residues. The CDR3 DNA follows: TGTGCCAGCAGCTTCGACAGGGGGCAAGACGAGCAGTACTTC. Translated: CASSFDRGQDEQYF.

The V call is TRBV4-1, the J call TRBJ2-3; D possibly corresponds to TRBD1 (5 bases). Trimming cost V 0 bases and J 3 bases, with 16 bases left between them. CDR3 size: 17 residues. Germline lookup yields CDR1 MGHRA and CDR2 YSYEKL. CDR3 in amino acids: CASSQDGAARRTDTQYF. CDR3 bases: TGCGCCAGCAGCCAAGATGGGGCAGCGAGGAGAACAGATACGCAGTATTTT.